The 14 T cell receptor beta chains below were found in one sample sequenced in a study of blood T cell repertoires in COVID-19. The method was immunoSEQ multiplex PCR; TCRdb's version includes in-frame clones alone and lacks a portion of them. Of roughly 320,000 clones detected, about 88% appear once; the ten largest clones hold over 1%. The specimen sequenced was peripheral blood. The source of these receptors is a man in his sixties or seventies with acute or convalescent COVID-19.

The chain is built from TRBV28 and TRBJ2-3, with D maybe TRBD2 (7 bases). Germline lookup yields CDR1 MDHEN and CDR2 SYDVKM. Trimming removed 7 bases from V and 1 base from J, with 24 bases in between. The CDR3 extends over 18 amino acids. The DNA for the CDR3 is TGTGCCAGCACCCGGCAGGGGTGGCGGGAGTTGGGCACAGATACGCAGTATTTT. It encodes CASTRQGWRELGTDTQYF.

The J gene is TRBJ2-7, the V gene TRBV11-2; D perhaps matches TRBD2 (6 bases). Germline V gene sequence: CDR1 SGHAT, CDR2 FQNNGV. The CDR3 has 13 residues. V dropped 6 bases and J dropped 3 bases, with 12 bases sitting between them. The CDR3 coding sequence is TGTGCCAGCAGTGTAGGGACTTACTACGAGCAGTACTTC. It codes for CASSVGTYYEQYF.

V usage is TRBV11-2 and J usage is TRBJ2-7, with D maybe TRBD2 (6 bases). CDR1 is SGHAT and CDR2 is FQNNGV in the germline V gene. This CDR3 spans 14 amino acids. V lost 0 bases, J lost 1 base, and 7 bases lay in between. This CDR3 is CASSLEGLSYEQYF. CDR3 DNA sequence: TGTGCCAGCAGCTTAGAGGGACTGTCCTACGAGCAGTACTTC.

J is TRBJ1-1 and V is TRBV19; 9 nucleotides align to TRBD1. Trimming removed 4 bases from V and 7 bases from J; junction bases left unmatched: 7. Germline V gene data show CDR1 as LNHDA and CDR2 as SQIVND (reference sequence). The CDR3 loop spans 14 amino acids. The CDR3 loop is CASSRDRDKDEAFF. The CDR3 nucleotides are TGTGCCAGTAGTAGGGACAGGGATAAGGATGAAGCTTTCTTT.

The gene calls are TRBV2 and TRBJ2-1; maybe TRBD2 (5 bases). The CDR3 covers 15 residues. V was clipped by 8 bases and J by 10 bases, with 24 bases between them. Looked up from germline, CDR1 is SNHLY and CDR2 is FYNNEI. The CDR3 is CASRGFMKLAREQFF. In DNA form, the CDR3 reads TGTGCCAGCCGAGGGTTTATGAAGCTAGCTAGGGAGCAGTTCTTC.

This chain joins TRBV29-1 and TRBJ1-2; D gene uncertain. Germline V lookup: CDR1 SQVTM, CDR2 ANQGSEA. The CDR3 is 13 amino acids. V lost 7 bases, J lost 8 bases, and 20 bases lay in between. CDR3 nucleotides: TGCAGCGCTACGCTTCATGGAGGGCGAGGCTACACCTTC. Its translation: CSATLHGGRGYTF.

This rearrangement joins TRBV10-1 to TRBJ1-1, with 7 bases matching TRBD1. V gave up 4 bases and J gave up 6 bases; unmatched junction bases: 17. Germline V CDR1 and CDR2: WNHNN, SYGVQD (reference sequence). There are 17 residues in the CDR3. Written as DNA, the CDR3 is TGCGCCAGCAGTGGGCGACAGGGATCGGACCGACCCGCTGAAGCTTTCTTT. Protein: CASSGRQGSDRPAEAFF.

This clone occurred many times. This chain joins TRBV2 and TRBJ2-3; 10 bases agree with TRBD2. The V and J ends lost 5 bases and 3 bases, in that order; junction bases with no gene match: 8. Germline loops: CDR1 SNHLY, CDR2 FYNNEI. This CDR3 has 16 amino acids. The CDR3 nucleotides read TGTGCCAGCAGTAGGGCCGGGACTAGCGCTACAGATACGCAGTATTTT. Protein product: CASSRAGTSATDTQYF.

The chain couples TRBV30 to TRBJ1-2, with D tentatively TRBD1 (5 bases). Looked up from germline, CDR1 is GTSNPN and CDR2 is SVGIG (reference sequence). The CDR3 spans 12 residues. The V end lost 4 bases, the J end lost 8 bases, and 14 bases lay between the germline ends. In DNA, the CDR3 is TGTGCCTGGACAGGGTCCGGCGGCGGCTACACCTTC. It is translated as CAWTGSGGGYTF.

The chain recombines TRBV20-1 with TRBJ2-7; D perhaps matches TRBD1 (5 bases). Trimming left V 5 bases short and J 4 bases short, with 9 bases between. The V gene's germline CDR1 is DFQATT and CDR2 SNEGSKA (reference sequence). The CDR3 is 11 residues long. The chain's CDR3 is CSALSGYEQYF. The CDR3, as DNA: TGCAGTGCTCTATCAGGGTACGAGCAGTACTTC.

The chain is built from TRBV21-1 and TRBJ2-1; the D segment call TRBD1 is taken from the table without a DNA check. TRBV21-1 is classified as a pseudogene. The CDR3 covers 14 residues. CDR3 residues: CVRVGAHGYNEQFF. Here the CDR3 DNA reads TGTGTACGAGTGGGGGCCCACGGATACAATGAGCAGTTCTTC.

The V gene is TRBV5-1, the J gene TRBJ2-2; 7 bases line up with TRBD1. V dropped 5 bases and J dropped 4; count of bases not matched to a gene: 2. CDR1 SGHRS and CDR2 YFSETQ come from the germline V gene. There are 13 residues in the CDR3. DNA for the CDR3: TGCGCCAGCAGTCGGGACAGCACCGGGGAGCTGTTTTTT. It specifies CASSRDSTGELFF.

V is TRBV5-1 and J is TRBJ1-3, with D perhaps matching TRBD1 (5 bases). Deletions cut 4 bases from V and 0 bases from J, with 8 bases between. This CDR3 region has 14 residues. Per the germline V gene, CDR1 is SGHRS and CDR2 is YFSETQ. The CDR3 here is CASSADSSGNTIYF. Written as DNA, the CDR3 is TGCGCCAGCAGCGCCGACAGCTCTGGAAACACCATATATTTT.

This clone appeared a few times. The genes are TRBV4-3 and TRBJ2-3; unclear D gene. The CDR3 runs to 16 residues. V was clipped by 1 base and J by 1 base, with 12 bases between them. The germline V gene has CDR1 LGHNA and CDR2 YSLEER. The CDR3, as DNA: TGCGCCAGCAGCCAAGGTTTGGTCAGCGGCACAGATACGCAGTATTTT. It codes for CASSQGLVSGTDTQYF.